This T cell receptor (beta chain) emerged from a study of radiotherapy plus CTLA-4 blockade in lung cancer. About the research overall: There were objective responses in 18% of patients, and about 31% had disease control.

Measured with immunoSEQ multiplex PCR; TCRdb has only the in-frame clones, and not every one. Of roughly 50,000 clones detected, roughly 88% appear once; the ten largest clones hold 6% to 8.5%. Comments on this clone: Its antigen is unidentified.

Study-wide points: Together with interferon-beta, which increased in serum after radiation, early dynamic changes in blood T cell clones were reportedly the best predictors of response. Radiotherapy plus ipilimumab was followed by expansion in blood of tumor-derived TCR clones.

Patients had chemo-refractory metastatic non-small-cell lung cancer and received focal radiation plus CTLA-4 blockade that used ipilimumab. Trimming cost V 8 bases and J 5 bases; bases outside gene matches: 8. CDR3 length: 13 residues. Per germline, CDR1 MNHNS and CDR2 SASEGT. The receptor's source is a human donor with non-small cell lung cancer whose response to radiotherapy plus ipilimumab could not be evaluated. The sample consisted of peripheral blood, taken from a patient treated with radiotherapy plus ipilimumab. The chain has TRBV6-1 and TRBJ2-7, with TRBD1 matching over 8 bases. DNA of the CDR3: TGTGCCAGCGAGAATTCAGGGGGCAACGAGCAGTACTTC. As protein: CASENSGGNEQYF.